This T cell receptor beta chain stems from a study of CD8+ T cells in alopecia areata. There are 15 residues in the CDR3. The junction had 2 bases not matched to a gene; V was cut back by 2 bases and J by 1 base. Per germline, CDR1 SEHNR and CDR2 FQNEAQ (reference sequence). Extraction and reverse transcription of RNA yielded cDNA as the sequencing template. Sequencing was performed with immunoSEQ multiplex PCR; in TCRdb, only in-frame clones are kept and a portion is missing. The sample contains a few hundred thousand clones, 60% of which appear only once. This clone was picked up a small number of times. Treatment specified: oral pan-JAK inhibitor, 5-10 mg twice daily.

The starting material was CD4+ T cells sorted from blood, obtained around week 54, from a patient treated with tofacitinib. The genes are TRBV7-9 and TRBJ1-2, with TRBD1 matching 9 bases. The TCR comes from a human donor with alopecia areata. The CDR3 DNA is TGTGCCAGCAGCTTAAGGGGACAGGGTAACTATGGCTACACCTTC. This codes for CASSLRGQGNYGYTF.